The clone carrying this T cell receptor beta chain was seen repeatedly, ten times or more. Its antigen is undetermined. In TCRdb, the 5' RACE reads were re-called with MiXCR into one record per CDR3 protein. The sample lists fewer than 650,000 distinct CDR3 sequences, approximately 9.6% occurring once. The CDR3 sequence is 18 residues long. The germline V gene has CDR1 LGHDT and CDR2 YNNKEL (reference sequence). Trimming at V came to 1 base and at J to 3 bases, leaving 9 bases not matched to a gene. This sample was included in a study of identical twins. General observations from the study: Twins shared out-of-frame alpha sequences with excess low generation probability.

This same sample was also taken into another study, of yellow fever vaccine responses in identical twins.

The TCR originated in a young woman in good health. The chain carries TRBV3-1 and TRBJ2-6; 7 bases fit TRBD1. The sample consisted of PBMCs. The CDR3 spells CASSQVVQGSGGANVLTF. The CDR3 DNA reads as TGTGCCAGCAGCCAAGTCGTACAGGGGTCGGGTGGGGCCAACGTCCTGACTTTC.